This is a list of T cell receptor beta chains from one sample in a study of blood T cell repertoires in COVID-19. Sequencing used immunoSEQ multiplex PCR; TCRdb keeps in-frame clones, though not all of them. Of 220,000 or so clones listed, around four fifths are singletons. Sequenced: peripheral blood. Every receptor here comes from a woman older than 75 with COVID-19, enrolled during active disease. Each CDR3 is given with its conserved first and last residue. Fields, in order: V gene, D gene, J gene, clone size, CDR3 DNA, CDR3 protein. A D gene is named only where the DNA matches it firmly. The size of a clone is reported for some rows only, either as once, few or many, or as a class for expanded clones.

TRBV4-3,.,TRBJ2-1,.,TGCGCCAGCAGCCAAGTGTCAGGGGCGCGAGGCAATGAGCAGTTCTTC,CASSQVSGARGNEQFF
TRBV4-1,TRBD2,TRBJ2-7,.,TGCGCCAGCAGGGTTCTAGCGGGAGGGCCCCACGAGCAGTACTTC,CASRVLAGGPHEQYF
TRBV10-3,.,TRBJ2-5,.,TGTGCCATCAGTGAAGTCGTGGAGGGAGAGACCCAGTACTTC,CAISEVVEGETQYF
TRBV12-3/TRBV12-4,.,TRBJ1-5,.,TGTGCCAGCAGTTTTCTCGAGAATCAGCCCCAGCATTTT,CASSFLENQPQHF
TRBV10-3,.,TRBJ1-3,few,TGTGCCATCAGTGATCCCGGGAGGGCCTCTGGAAACACCATATATTTT,CAISDPGRASGNTIYF
TRBV6-5,.,TRBJ2-7,few,TGTGCCAGCAGTTACCGCGACACGAGCTCCTACGAGCAGTACTTC,CASSYRDTSSYEQYF
TRBV5-1,.,TRBJ2-1,.,TGCGCCAGCACCCTTCAGGGGTTCTCCTACAATGAGCAGTTCTTC,CASTLQGFSYNEQFF
TRBV7-2,.,TRBJ1-1,.,TGTGCCAGCAGCTTATTTGGACGTAGGGGAAACACTGAAGCTTTCTTT,CASSLFGRRGNTEAFF
TRBV6-2/TRBV6-3,.,TRBJ1-1,.,TGTGCCAGCAGTTACGGTGGGGCAGGGATCACTGAAGCTTTCTTT,CASSYGGAGITEAFF
TRBV18,.,TRBJ1-5,few,TGTGCCAGCTCCGGAGGAGCTAGCAATCAGCCCCAGCATTTT,CASSGGASNQPQHF
TRBV18,.,TRBJ1-6,.,TGTGCCAGCTCACCGGAACAGTATAATTCACCCCTCCACTTT,CASSPEQYNSPLHF
TRBV3-1/TRBV3-2,TRBD1,TRBJ1-2,.,TGTGCCAGCAGCCAAGATGACAGGGTTTACTATGGCTACACCTTC,CASSQDDRVYYGYTF
TRBV6-1,.,TRBJ1-2,.,TGTGCCAGCAGTGAATATGGGGGCAGGGATGGCTACACCTTC,CASSEYGGRDGYTF
TRBV3-1/TRBV3-2,TRBD2,TRBJ2-3,.,TGTGCCAGCAGCTTCATGAGCGGGGCCTACACAGATACGCAGTATTTT,CASSFMSGAYTDTQYF
TRBV6-1,.,TRBJ1-6,.,TGTGCCAGCAGTGAAGCTGTTCCACCAAGAGCCAATTCACCCCTCCACTTT,CASSEAVPPRANSPLHF
TRBV7-2,.,TRBJ1-2,.,TGTGCCAGCAGCCCTTATGGGGGAGGCTATGGCTACACCTTC,CASSPYGGGYGYTF
TRBV19,.,TRBJ1-2,once,TGTGCCAGTAGTATAGCCAGGGGCTATGGCTACACCTTC,CASSIARGYGYTF
TRBV11-2,.,TRBJ1-3,.,TGTGCCAGCAGCCTGGGGCCCAACACCATATATTTT,CASSLGPNTIYF
TRBV5-1,.,TRBJ2-2,.,TGCGCCAGCAGCCCCGCTCTTGGCGGGGCGAACACCGGGGAGCTGTTTTTT,CASSPALGGANTGELFF
TRBV9,.,TRBJ2-3,.,TGTGCCAGCAGCGTAGAAGTGTCGCCCGGGGAGCAGTATTTT,CASSVEVSPGEQYF
TRBV6-6,TRBD2,TRBJ2-2,.,TGTGCCGGGTCTAGCGGGGAGGGCCCGGCCGGGGAGCTGTTTTTT,CAGSSGEGPAGELFF
TRBV3-1/TRBV3-2,TRBD2,TRBJ2-1,.,TGTGCCAGCAGCCACGGACTAGCGGGAGATTCTGGATTCTTC,CASSHGLAGDSGFF
TRBV24-1,.,TRBJ1-3,.,TGTGCCACCAGTGATTCTACCGACCCTCCAGGTGGAAACACCATATATTTT,CATSDSTDPPGGNTIYF
TRBV4-2,.,TRBJ1-5,.,TGTGCCAGCAGCCAGGGGGCAGGAGGTAGCAATCAGCCCCAGCATTTT,CASSQGAGGSNQPQHF
TRBV5-1,.,TRBJ2-7,.,TGCGCCAGCAGCTTGGAAGGGTACAGGAGAGTCTATTACGAGCAGTACTTC,CASSLEGYRRVYYEQYF
TRBV2,.,TRBJ2-7,.,TGTGCCAGCACCACCAGGGGGGTCGAGCAGTACTTC,CASTTRGVEQYF
TRBV11-2,.,TRBJ1-5,few,TGTGCCAGCAGGCGGGGGTATAGCAATCAGCCCCAGCATTTT,CASRRGYSNQPQHF
TRBV6-2/TRBV6-3,TRBD1,TRBJ2-3,.,TGTGCCAGCAGTTACCGCATGCCGGGACAGGGAAGAGATACGCAGTATTTT,CASSYRMPGQGRDTQYF
TRBV6-2/TRBV6-3,TRBD2,TRBJ2-1,.,TGTGCCAGCAGTTACAGACTAGCGGGGGGCCCCAGTGAGCAGTTCTTC,CASSYRLAGGPSEQFF
TRBV7-9,TRBD1,TRBJ1-1,.,TGTGCCAGCAGCTTGTACGACAGGGGAGTGGAAGCTTTCTTT,CASSLYDRGVEAFF
TRBV9,.,TRBJ2-2,.,TGTGCCAGCAGCCCCCACGGCGGGGAGCTGTTTTTT,CASSPHGGELFF